The entry that follows covers one TCR beta chain sequence. Its antigen is unidentified. Germline CDR1 is LGHNA and CDR2 is YSLEER. This CDR3 contains 14 residues. Through 5' RACE with UMI labels, the TRB cDNA libraries were prepared. TCRdb re-called the 5' RACE reads and gives one entry per CDR3 protein, without DNA. This repertoire comprises around 60,000 distinct CDR3 sequences; its ten largest clones make up under 0.9%. This entry is derived from a study of CXCR3-negative and CXCR3-positive naive CD8 T cells. Findings and limits, study-wide: More hydrophobic TRB CDR3s occurred in CXCR3-positive than in CXCR3-negative naive cells.

The chain combines TRBV4-3 with TRBJ2-3. The clonotype was recovered from a human donor in good health. Some clones in this sample may be carry-over from other donors' samples. The sequenced material came from naive CXCR3+ CD8+ T cells from blood. Described subset: CD45RO-CCR7+CD27+CD95- naive CD8+ T cells expressing CXCR3 (TNR3+). The CDR3 loop reads CASSPGRSTDTQYF.